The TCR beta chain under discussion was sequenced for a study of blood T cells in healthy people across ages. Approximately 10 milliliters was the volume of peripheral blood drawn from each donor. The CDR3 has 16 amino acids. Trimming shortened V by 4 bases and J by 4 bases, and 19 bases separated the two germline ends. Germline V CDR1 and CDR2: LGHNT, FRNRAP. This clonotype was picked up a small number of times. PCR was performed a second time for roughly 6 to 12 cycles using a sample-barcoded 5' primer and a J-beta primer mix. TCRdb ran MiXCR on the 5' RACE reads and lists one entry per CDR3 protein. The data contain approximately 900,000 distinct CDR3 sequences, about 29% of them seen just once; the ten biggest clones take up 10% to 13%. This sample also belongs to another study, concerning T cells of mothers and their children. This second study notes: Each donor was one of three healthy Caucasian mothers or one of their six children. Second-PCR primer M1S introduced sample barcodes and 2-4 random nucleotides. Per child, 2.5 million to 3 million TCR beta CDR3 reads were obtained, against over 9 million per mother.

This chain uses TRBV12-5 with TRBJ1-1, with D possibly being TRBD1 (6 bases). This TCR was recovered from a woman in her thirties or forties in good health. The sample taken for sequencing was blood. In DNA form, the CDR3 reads TGTGCTAGTGGTTCCCTGGTTTCGGGGGCGGGCACTGAAGCTTTCTTT. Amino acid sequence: CASGSLVSGAGTEAFF.